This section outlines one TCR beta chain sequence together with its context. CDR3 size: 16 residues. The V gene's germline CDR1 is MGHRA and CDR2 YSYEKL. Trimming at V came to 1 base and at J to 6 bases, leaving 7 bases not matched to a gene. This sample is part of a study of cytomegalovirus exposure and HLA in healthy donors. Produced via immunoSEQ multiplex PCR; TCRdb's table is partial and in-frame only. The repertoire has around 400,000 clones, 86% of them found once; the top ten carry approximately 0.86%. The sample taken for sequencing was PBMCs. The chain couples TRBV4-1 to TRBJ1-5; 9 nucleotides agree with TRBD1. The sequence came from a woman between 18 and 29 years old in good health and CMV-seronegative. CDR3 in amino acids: CASSQGDRVASQPQHF. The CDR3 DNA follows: TGCGCCAGCAGCCAAGGGGACAGGGTAGCTAGTCAGCCCCAGCATTTT.